This T cell receptor beta chain was captured in a study of OX40 agonist ivuxolimab in advanced cancers. Across the whole study: Earlier treatment with anti-PD-1, anti-PD-L1 or anti-CTLA-4 was permitted, and about 40% had received some.

The table came from immunoSEQ multiplex PCR; TCRdb's copy has only in-frame clones and leaves some out. The table records about 64,000 clones, 85% to 90% of them present only once. As to this clone: The antigen remains unidentified.

CDR3 length: 12 amino acids. Germline CDR1 reads MDHEN; CDR2 reads SYDVKM. With 3 bases removed from V and 6 bases from J, the gap between germline ends came to 9 bases. Findings and caveats of the study: Clonal expansion by week 6 occurred in CD4+ and CD8+ blood T cells (at 0.1 to 3.0 mg/kg). In CD8+ T cells, expanded clones were on average more numerous than in CD4+.

The TCR was taken from an adult with an advanced solid tumor such as melanoma, head and neck, liver or kidney cancer. This chain uses TRBV28 with TRBJ2-7; D is unclear. The sequences come from CD4+ or CD8+ T cells sorted from blood, collected in a trial of the OX40 agonist ivuxolimab. The CDR3, as DNA: TGTGCCAGCAGTTTTATAAGGGCCGAGCAGTACTTC. Residues: CASSFIRAEQYF.